This TCR beta chain appears in the sequencing data of a study of Tregs in tolerant kidney transplant recipients (dated by TCRdb to 2018 to 2020). At the level of the whole study: Additional Treg samples were obtained from a 3-day mixed lymphocyte reaction with belatacept, in some cases followed by a roughly 5-day donor restimulation, before recipient CD4+CD25+CD127- cells were sorted. During sorting of primary belatacept mixed lymphocyte reaction cultures, recipient cells were distinguished from donor cells with antibodies. The study used TCRbeta sequencing to identify donor-specific regulatory T cells before combined kidney and bone marrow transplantation, then tracked those cells after transplant. In a few healthy controls, several methods of expanding Tregs specific for an allogeneic donor were compared by TCRbeta repertoire sequencing.

Healthy control blood was obtained either as purchased buffy coats or from healthy volunteers. Healthy control blood was separated into PBMCs by Ficoll density gradient and cryopreserved, and patient PBMCs were collected both before and after transplant. The research as a whole found: Expanding Tregs with activated donor B cells appeared to identify the most biologically relevant and donor-specific TCRbeta repertoire. Biological reproducibility was not directly assessed, although technical replication error appeared to be minimal. The study was limited by small patient numbers, and the findings need validation in larger populations and under other immunosuppression protocols.

Genomic DNA was extracted from sorted cells with the QIAGEN DNeasy Blood and Tissue Kit for TCRbeta CDR3 sequencing. High-throughput TCRbeta CDR3 sequencing, which included PCR amplification with bias correction and internal controls, was done commercially through immunoSEQ. On the study's bioinformatics: A unique productive TCRbeta sequence was defined by the CDR3 nucleotide sequence when primers matched, and otherwise by the CDR3 amino acid sequence together with the Vbeta and Jbeta genes. Sequences were defined as donor-reactive when expanded at least 5-fold in CFSE-low cells versus unstimulated cells and present at a frequency of at least 0.01% in CFSE-low cells. Repertoire divergence was quantified by Jensen-Shannon divergence calculated from the top 100 TCRbeta sequences ranked by frequency. For samples with multiple sequencing runs, sorting error was corrected separately for each run before the runs were pooled. TCRdb limited this immuneACCESS table to in-frame rearrangements with V and J called. A share of clones is missing; checked studies link under half to unresolved V genes, and the rest is unexplained. V and J calls and clone size follow that table, whereas D and trimming were derived from the DNA. The sample records approximately 19,000 clones, just over 65% of which are singletons. Of the sample, about 3.5% is held by the ten largest clones.

Comments on this clone: The antigen it binds to is not known. No base quality values were provided; no much bigger clone lies one nucleotide off.

The TCR was taken from a human donor in good health. Material: Tregs from blood cultured with allogeneic cells.

The sequenced DNA: TGTGCCAGCAGCATTAGCGGGAGGAGCACAGATACGCAGTATTTT. It specifies CASSISGRSTDTQYF. Recombination linked TRBV11-3 to TRBJ2-3, with 10 bases aligning to TRBD2. Clipping removes 5 bases from V and 0 bases from J, with 2 as the unmatched junction base count. Sequences SGHNT (CDR1) and YENEEA (CDR2) are obtained from the germline V gene. The CDR3 runs 15 amino acids, cysteine and phenylalanine included. The CDR3 DNA has 45 bases and is translated from base 1.